This T cell receptor (beta chain) was sequenced for a study of cytomegalovirus exposure and HLA in healthy donors. From germline, CDR1 is GTSNPN and CDR2 SVGIG (reference sequence). The trim removed 4 bases at V and 3 bases at J, leaving 7 bases unmatched. The CDR3 extends over 15 amino acids. Both 60 Vbeta primers and 13 Jbeta primers went into the PCR. Using immunoSEQ multiplex PCR, the repertoire was profiled, and TCRdb retains in-frame clones only, with some absent. The listing records more than 140,000 clones. The sample comprised PBMCs. The chain employs TRBV30 and TRBJ2-1, with 9 bases identical to TRBD2. This TCR derives from a woman under 30 in good health and CMV-seronegative. The chain's CDR3 is CAWNSGTSLYNEQFF. CDR3 sequence (DNA): TGTGCCTGGAATTCCGGGACTAGCCTCTACAATGAGCAGTTCTTC.